The source of this T cell receptor beta chain is a study of identical twins. Study observations and caveats: Zero-insertion results could be subject to partial confounding by invariant MAIT and iNKT cells.

In germline, CDR1 is SGHRS, CDR2 YFSETQ. V dropped 4 bases and J dropped 0 bases, with 13 bases sitting between them. The CDR3 has 15 residues. TCRdb itself ran the 5' RACE reads through MiXCR, one entry per CDR3 protein. The table has 400,000 to 650,000 distinct CDR3 sequences, roughly a fifth seen once; the top ten hold around 0.91%. This clonotype came up many times. The target antigen is unknown. This sample was shared with a second study, whose subject was T cells expressing NK-cell markers.

This chain links TRBV5-1 with TRBJ1-1; D unresolved. Sequencing was done on a sample of CD4+ T cells sorted from blood. This TCR derives from a woman aged 18-29 years in good health. CDR3 amino acids: CASSPREGVNTEAFF. DNA for the CDR3: TGCGCCAGCAGCCCGCGGGAGGGCGTGAACACTGAAGCTTTCTTT.